The 4 T cell receptor beta chains in this list originate from one sample, sequenced in a study of cytomegalovirus exposure and HLA in healthy donors. Researchers ran the PCR with 60 Vbeta and 13 Jbeta primers. Clones were read by immunoSEQ multiplex PCR, and TCRdb kept only the in-frame ones, dropping some. The sample includes 200,000 or so clones, roughly four fifths of them seen just once. Sequenced sample: PBMCs. These receptors all come from a boy aged 2 to 9 in good health and CMV-seronegative.

The V gene is TRBV19, the J gene TRBJ1-2; no clear D. Germline-derived CDR1 and CDR2 are LNHDA and SQIVND (reference sequence). This CDR3 spans 14 amino acids. V lost 5 bases, J lost 4 bases, and 14 bases lay in between. Written as DNA, the CDR3 is TGTGCCAGTAGTCCCCCCTTGAGCGGCTATGGCTACACCTTC. Translation: CASSPPLSGYGYTF.

This clone was observed a single time. J is TRBJ1-4 and V is TRBV11-2, with D possibly being TRBD1 (6 bases). CDR1 is SGHAT and CDR2 is FQNNGV in the germline V gene. The CDR3 length is 14 residues. V lost 2 bases to trimming and J lost 7 bases, with 11 bases between them. The CDR3 spells CASSLHQGTEKLFF. The CDR3 DNA reads TGTGCCAGCAGCTTACACCAGGGGACTGAAAAACTGTTTTTT.

V and J are TRBV27 and TRBJ2-7; possibly TRBD1 for D (6 bases). The ends were cut back, 5 bases at V and 6 bases at J, with 17 bases in the middle. Germline V CDR1 and CDR2: MNHEY, SMNVEV (reference sequence). This CDR3 region has 14 residues. In nucleotides, the CDR3 is TGTGCCAGCAGTACCGGTAGGGGGATCTTCGAGCAGTACTTC. Translation: CASSTGRGIFEQYF.

The chain is built from TRBV5-4 and TRBJ1-2; D remains ambiguous. From germline, CDR1 is SGHNT and CDR2 YYREEE (reference sequence). Trimming left V 4 bases short and J 8 bases short, with 9 bases between. CDR3 size: 11 residues. CDR3 bases: TGTGCCAGCAGCACGGGGAAGGGCTACACCTTC. It specifies CASSTGKGYTF.